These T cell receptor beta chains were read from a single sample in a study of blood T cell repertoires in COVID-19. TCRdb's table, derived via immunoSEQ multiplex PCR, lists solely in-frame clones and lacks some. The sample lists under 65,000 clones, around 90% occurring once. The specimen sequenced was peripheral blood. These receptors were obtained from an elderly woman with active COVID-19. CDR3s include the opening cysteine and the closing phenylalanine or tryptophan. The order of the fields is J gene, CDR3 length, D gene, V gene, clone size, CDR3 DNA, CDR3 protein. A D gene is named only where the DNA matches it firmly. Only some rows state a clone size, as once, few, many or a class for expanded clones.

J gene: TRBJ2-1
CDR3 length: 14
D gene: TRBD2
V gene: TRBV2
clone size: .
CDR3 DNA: TGTGCCAGCAGGCAGGGACTAGCGAACAATGAGCAGTTCTTC
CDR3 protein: CASRQGLANNEQFF

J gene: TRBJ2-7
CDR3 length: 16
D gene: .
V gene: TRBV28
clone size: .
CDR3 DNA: TGTGCCAGCAGCCCCCACACGGGATCATCATCCTACGAGCAGTACTTC
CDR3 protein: CASSPHTGSSSYEQYF

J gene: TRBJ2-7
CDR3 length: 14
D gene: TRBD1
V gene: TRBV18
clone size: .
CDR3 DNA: TGTGCCAGCTCACTCACAGGGGTGGAGAACGAGCAGTACTTC
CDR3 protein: CASSLTGVENEQYF

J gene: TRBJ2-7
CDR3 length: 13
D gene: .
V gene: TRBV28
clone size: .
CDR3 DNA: TGTGCCAGCATGCGGGGTAGCACCTACGAGCAGTACTTC
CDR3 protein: CASMRGSTYEQYF

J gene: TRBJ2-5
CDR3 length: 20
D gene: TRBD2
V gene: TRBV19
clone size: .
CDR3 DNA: TGTGCCAGTAGTAGTCTGATTCCCGGGACTAGCGGGGGGGCTCCAGAGACCCAGTACTTC
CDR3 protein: CASSSLIPGTSGGAPETQYF

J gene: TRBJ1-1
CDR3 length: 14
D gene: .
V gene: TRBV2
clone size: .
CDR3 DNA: TGTGCCAGCAGAACCCATAGGGGGACCACTGAAGCTTTCTTT
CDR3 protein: CASRTHRGTTEAFF

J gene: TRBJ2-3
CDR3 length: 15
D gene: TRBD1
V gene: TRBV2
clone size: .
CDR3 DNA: TGTGCCAGCAGCCCTTCAGGGGGCCCCACAGATACGCAGTATTTT
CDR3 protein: CASSPSGGPTDTQYF

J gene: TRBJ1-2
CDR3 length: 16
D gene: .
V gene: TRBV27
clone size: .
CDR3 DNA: TGTGCCAGCAGTTATCTCTCCGGAGGACAGCACTATGGCTACACCTTC
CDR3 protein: CASSYLSGGQHYGYTF

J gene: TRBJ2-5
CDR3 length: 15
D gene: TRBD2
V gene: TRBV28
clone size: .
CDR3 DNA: TGTGCCAGCAGTTTAGTTAGCGGGAGCGGTGAGACCCAGTACTTC
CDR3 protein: CASSLVSGSGETQYF

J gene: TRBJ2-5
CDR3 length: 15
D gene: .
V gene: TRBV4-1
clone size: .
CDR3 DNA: TGCGCCAGCAGCCAAGATGGGGACACAGGGGAGACCCAGTACTTC
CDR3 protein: CASSQDGDTGETQYF

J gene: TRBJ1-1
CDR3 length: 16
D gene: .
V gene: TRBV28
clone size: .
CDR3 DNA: TGTGCCAGCAGTTTGGAGTGGGGGCAGATGAACACTGAAGCTTTCTTT
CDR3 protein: CASSLEWGQMNTEAFF

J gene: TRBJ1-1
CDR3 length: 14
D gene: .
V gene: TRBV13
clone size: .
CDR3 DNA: TGTGCCAGCAGCTTAGGAGGGGGTGACACTGAAGCTTTCTTT
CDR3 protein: CASSLGGGDTEAFF

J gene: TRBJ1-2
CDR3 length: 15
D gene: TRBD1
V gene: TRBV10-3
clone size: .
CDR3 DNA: TGTGCCATCAGTGAGTCGTGGACAGGGGGCTATGGCTACACCTTC
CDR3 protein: CAISESWTGGYGYTF

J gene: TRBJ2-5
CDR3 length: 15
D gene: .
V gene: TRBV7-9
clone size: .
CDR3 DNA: TGTGCCAGCAGCTTAGCACAGGGCATTCAAGAGACCCAGTACTTC
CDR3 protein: CASSLAQGIQETQYF

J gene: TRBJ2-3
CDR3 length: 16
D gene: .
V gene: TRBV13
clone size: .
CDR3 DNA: TGTGCCAGCAGCTTACAGCGGGTCTTTAGGACAGATACGCAGTATTTT
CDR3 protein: CASSLQRVFRTDTQYF

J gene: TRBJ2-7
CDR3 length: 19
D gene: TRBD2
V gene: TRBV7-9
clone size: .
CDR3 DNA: TGTGCCAGCAGCTTAGCGCAGTTTAGCACTAGCGGGGCAAAATACGAGCAGTACTTC
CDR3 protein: CASSLAQFSTSGAKYEQYF

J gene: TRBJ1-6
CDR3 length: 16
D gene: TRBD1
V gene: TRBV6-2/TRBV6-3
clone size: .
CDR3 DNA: TGTGCCAGCAGTGCAACCCGGACAGGGGGGGATTCACCCCTCCACTTT
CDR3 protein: CASSATRTGGDSPLHF

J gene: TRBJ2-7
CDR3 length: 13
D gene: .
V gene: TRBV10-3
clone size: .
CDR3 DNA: TGTGCCATCAGTGATGTGACAGCCTACGAGCAGTACTTC
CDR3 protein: CAISDVTAYEQYF

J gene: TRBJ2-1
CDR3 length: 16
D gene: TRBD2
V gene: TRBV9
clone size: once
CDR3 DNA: TGTGCCAGCAGCGCGGGGGGAGGACTAGTGACTACTGAGCAGTTCTTC
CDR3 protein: CASSAGGGLVTTEQFF

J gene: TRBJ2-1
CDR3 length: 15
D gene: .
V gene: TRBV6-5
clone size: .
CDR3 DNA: TGTGCCAGCAGCGCAGACCGAGCGGCCTACAATGAGCAGTTCTTC
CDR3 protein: CASSADRAAYNEQFF

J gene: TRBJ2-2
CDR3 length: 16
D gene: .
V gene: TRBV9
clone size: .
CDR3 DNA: TGTGCCAGCAGCGTAGCTGTGGGACAAAACACCGGGGAGCTGTTTTTT
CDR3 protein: CASSVAVGQNTGELFF

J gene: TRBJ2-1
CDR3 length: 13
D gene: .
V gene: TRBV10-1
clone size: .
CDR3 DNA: TGCGCCAACCGGGACATCCCCTACAATGAGCAGTTCTTC
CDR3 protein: CANRDIPYNEQFF

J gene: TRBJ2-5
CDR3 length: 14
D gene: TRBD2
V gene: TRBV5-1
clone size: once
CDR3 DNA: TGCGCCAGCAGCTTAGGAGCGGGGGAGGAGACCCAGTACTTC
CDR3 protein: CASSLGAGEETQYF

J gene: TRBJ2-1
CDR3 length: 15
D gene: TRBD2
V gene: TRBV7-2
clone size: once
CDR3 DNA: TGTGCCAGCAGCTTAGCTAGCGGGGGATACAATGAGCAGTTCTTC
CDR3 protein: CASSLASGGYNEQFF

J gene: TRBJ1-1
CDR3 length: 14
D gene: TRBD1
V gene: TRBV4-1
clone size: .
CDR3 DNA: TGCGCCAGCAGCTTGAAGACAGGGCCCACTGAAGCTTTCTTT
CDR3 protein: CASSLKTGPTEAFF

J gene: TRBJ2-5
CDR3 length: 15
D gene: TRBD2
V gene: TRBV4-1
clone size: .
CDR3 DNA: TGCGCCAGCAGCCCCCGCCGGGGGGGCCAGGAGACCCAGTACTTC
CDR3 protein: CASSPRRGGQETQYF

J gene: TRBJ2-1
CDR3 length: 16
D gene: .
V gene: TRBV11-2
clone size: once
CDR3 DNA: TGTGCCAGCAGCTTTGCCGTGGACAGATTCTTTCATGAGCAGTTCTTC
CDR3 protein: CASSFAVDRFFHEQFF

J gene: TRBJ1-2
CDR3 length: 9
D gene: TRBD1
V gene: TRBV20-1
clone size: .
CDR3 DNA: TGCAGTCCGGGACAGAAATACACCTTC
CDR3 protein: CSPGQKYTF

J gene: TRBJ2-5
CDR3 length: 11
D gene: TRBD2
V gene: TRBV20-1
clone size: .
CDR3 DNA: TGCAGTGTCGGGGGGGAAGAGACCCAGTACTTC
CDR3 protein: CSVGGEETQYF

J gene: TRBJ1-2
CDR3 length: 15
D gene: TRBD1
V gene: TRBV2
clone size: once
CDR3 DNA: TGTGCCAGCAGTAGGACAGGGATATTGAACTATGGCTACACCTTC
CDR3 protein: CASSRTGILNYGYTF

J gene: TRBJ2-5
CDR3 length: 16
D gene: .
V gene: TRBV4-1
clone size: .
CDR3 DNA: TGCGCCAGCAGCCAAGAAAAGGGTCTAGCTGACGAGACCCAGTACTTC
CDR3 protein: CASSQEKGLADETQYF

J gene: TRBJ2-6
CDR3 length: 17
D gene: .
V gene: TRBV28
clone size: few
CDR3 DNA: TGTGCCAGCAGTTCCCCTCAAGCAGGCTCTGGGGCCAACGTCCTGACTTTC
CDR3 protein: CASSSPQAGSGANVLTF

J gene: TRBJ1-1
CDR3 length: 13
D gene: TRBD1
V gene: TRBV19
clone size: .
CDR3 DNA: TGTGCCAGCAAGAAAACAGGGGTCACTGAAGCTTTCTTT
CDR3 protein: CASKKTGVTEAFF

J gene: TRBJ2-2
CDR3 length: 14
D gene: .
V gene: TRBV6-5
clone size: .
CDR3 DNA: TGTGCCAGCGTGGGGGGCGGGGGCACCGGGGAGCTGTTTTTT
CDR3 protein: CASVGGGGTGELFF

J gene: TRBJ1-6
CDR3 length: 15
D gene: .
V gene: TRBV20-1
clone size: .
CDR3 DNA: TGCAGTGCTAGTCTTCTCGACAGCCAGAATTCACCCCTCCACTTT
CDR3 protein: CSASLLDSQNSPLHF

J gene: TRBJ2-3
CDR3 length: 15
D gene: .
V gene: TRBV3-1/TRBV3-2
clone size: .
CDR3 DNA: TGTGCCAGCAGCCAAGGTGTTGACAGTGGAGATACGCAGTATTTT
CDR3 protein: CASSQGVDSGDTQYF

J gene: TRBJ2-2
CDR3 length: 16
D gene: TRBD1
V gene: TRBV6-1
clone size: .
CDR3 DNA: TGTGCCAGCAGTGAAGCGGACAGGGTGAACACCGGGGAGCTGTTTTTT
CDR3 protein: CASSEADRVNTGELFF

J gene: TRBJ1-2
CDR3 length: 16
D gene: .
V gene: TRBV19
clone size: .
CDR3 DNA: TGTGCCAGTAGTACCGTACAGCGGGCCGTTAGCTATGGCTACACCTTC
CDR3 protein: CASSTVQRAVSYGYTF

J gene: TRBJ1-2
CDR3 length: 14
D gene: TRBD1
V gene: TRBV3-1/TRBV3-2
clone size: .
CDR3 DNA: TGTGCCAGCAGCCAAGTCCGGACAGGGGTCGGCTACACCTTC
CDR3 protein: CASSQVRTGVGYTF

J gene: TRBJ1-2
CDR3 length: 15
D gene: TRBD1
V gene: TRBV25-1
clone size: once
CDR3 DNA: TGTGCCAGCAGTGGGGGACAGGGACTATTTGGTGGCTACACCTTC
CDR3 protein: CASSGGQGLFGGYTF

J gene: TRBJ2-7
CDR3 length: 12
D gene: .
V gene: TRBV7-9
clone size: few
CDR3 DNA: TGTGCCAGCAGGTCAGCGAGGGGGGAGCAGTACTTC
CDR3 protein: CASRSARGEQYF

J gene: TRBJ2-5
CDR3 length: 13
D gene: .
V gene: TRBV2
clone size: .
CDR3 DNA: TGTGCCAGCAGTGAAGCGCGGCTAATGTCCCAGTACTTC
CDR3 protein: CASSEARLMSQYF

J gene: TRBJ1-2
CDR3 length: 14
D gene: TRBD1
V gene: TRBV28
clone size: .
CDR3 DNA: TGTGCCAGCAGTTCACAGGGGGCGGACTATGGCTACACCTTC
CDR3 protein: CASSSQGADYGYTF

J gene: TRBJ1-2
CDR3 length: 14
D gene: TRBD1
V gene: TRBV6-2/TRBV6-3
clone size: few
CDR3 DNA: TGTGCCAGCAGTGTGACAGGGGATTTCTATGGCTACACCTTC
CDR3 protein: CASSVTGDFYGYTF

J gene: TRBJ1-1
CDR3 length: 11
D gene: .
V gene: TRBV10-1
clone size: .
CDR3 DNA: TGCGCCAGCAGTGAAGGACAGGAAGCTTTCTTT
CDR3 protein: CASSEGQEAFF

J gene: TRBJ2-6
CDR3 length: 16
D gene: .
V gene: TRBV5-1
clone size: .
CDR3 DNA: TGCGCCAGCAGCTTGGGCTGGGGCGCTGGGGCCAACGTCCTGACTTTC
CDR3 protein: CASSLGWGAGANVLTF

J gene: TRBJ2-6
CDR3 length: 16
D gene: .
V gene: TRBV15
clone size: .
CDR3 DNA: TGTGCCACCAGCAGAGTCGCCACTACTGGGGCCAACGTCCTGACTTTC
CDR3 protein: CATSRVATTGANVLTF

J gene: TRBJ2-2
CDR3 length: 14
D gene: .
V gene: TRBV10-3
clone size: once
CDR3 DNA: TGTGCCATCAGTGAGTTGCAGGGGCCCGGGGAGCTGTTTTTT
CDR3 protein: CAISELQGPGELFF

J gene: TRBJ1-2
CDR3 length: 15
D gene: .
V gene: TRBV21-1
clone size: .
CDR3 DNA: TGTGCCAGCAGCAAAGTAGTGACAGGGACCAATGGCTACACCTTC
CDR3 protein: CASSKVVTGTNGYTF

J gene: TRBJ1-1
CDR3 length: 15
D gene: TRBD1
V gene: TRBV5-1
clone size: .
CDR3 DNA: TGCGCCAGCAGCAAGAGGACAGGGGTGAACACTGAAGCTTTCTTT
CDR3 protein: CASSKRTGVNTEAFF

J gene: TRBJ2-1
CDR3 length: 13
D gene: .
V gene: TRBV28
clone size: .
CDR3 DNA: TGTGCCAGCAGTGCAGGGACATCGAGTGAGCAGTTCTTC
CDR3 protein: CASSAGTSSEQFF

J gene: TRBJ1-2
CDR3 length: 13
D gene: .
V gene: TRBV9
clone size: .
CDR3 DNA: TGTGCCAGCAGCGTGGGGCCAGGGGATGGCTACACCTTC
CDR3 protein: CASSVGPGDGYTF

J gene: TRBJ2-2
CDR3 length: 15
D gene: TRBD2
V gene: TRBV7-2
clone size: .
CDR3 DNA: TGTGCCAGCAGCTTGGCTAGCGGGGGGCCCGGGGAGCTGTTTTTT
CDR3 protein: CASSLASGGPGELFF

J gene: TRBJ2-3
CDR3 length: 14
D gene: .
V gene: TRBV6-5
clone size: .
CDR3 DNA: TGTGCCAGCAGCTTGGACAGATACACAGATACGCAGTATTTT
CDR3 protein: CASSLDRYTDTQYF

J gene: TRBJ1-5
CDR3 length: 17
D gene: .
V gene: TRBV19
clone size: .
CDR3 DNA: TGTGCCAGTAGTATCGCCCGACGGGTTGATAGCAATCAGCCCCAGCATTTT
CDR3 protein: CASSIARRVDSNQPQHF

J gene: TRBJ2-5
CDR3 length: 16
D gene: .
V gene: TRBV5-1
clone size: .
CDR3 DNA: TGCGCCAGCCGTCTCTCGCCCGTTACGACACAAGAGACCCAGTACTTC
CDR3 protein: CASRLSPVTTQETQYF